This is a list of T cell receptor beta chains from one sample in a study of resident and recirculating memory T cells in vitiligo. Profiling relied on immunoSEQ multiplex PCR, and the TCRdb table lists in-frame clones only, not all of them. This sample yields 39,000 or so clones, of which about nine tenths are seen a single time; more than 4% belongs to the top ten. The sequenced sample was blood. The receptors were sampled from a male donor with vitiligo. Each CDR3 is given with its conserved first and last residue. A D gene is named only where the DNA matches it firmly. Where a row states a size, it is once, few, many or the class of an expanded clone; other rows omit it.

clone size	D gene	V gene	J gene	CDR3 protein	CDR3 DNA
once	NA	TRBV12-5	TRBJ1-2	CASGPRYWRNYGYTF	TGTGCTAGTGGTCCCCGGTATTGGAGAAACTATGGCTACACCTTC
NA	TRBD1	TRBV7-8	TRBJ1-4	CASSPRLDRVNEKLFF	TGTGCCAGCAGCCCTCGGTTGGACAGGGTAAATGAAAAACTGTTTTTT
NA	TRBD1	TRBV10-3	TRBJ2-7	CAITDPGQFYEQYF	TGTGCCATCACCGACCCGGGACAGTTTTACGAGCAGTACTTC
NA	NA	TRBV5-1	TRBJ2-2	CASQDLKNTGELFF	TGCGCCAGCCAAGACTTAAAGAACACCGGGGAGCTGTTTTTT
NA	NA	TRBV7-9	TRBJ1-2	CASSLGPPGSGYTF	TGTGCCAGCAGCTTAGGACCACCCGGGAGCGGCTACACCTTC
NA	NA	TRBV5-4	TRBJ1-2	CASSLQQANYGYTF	TGTGCCAGCAGCTTGCAACAGGCCAACTATGGCTACACCTTC
once	TRBD2	TRBV4-3	TRBJ2-2	CASSQDLSGGVGGELFF	TGCGCCAGCAGCCAAGATCTGAGCGGGGGGGTCGGCGGGGAGCTGTTTTTT
NA	TRBD1	TRBV7-6	TRBJ1-5	CASSLTQGNSNQPQHF	TGTGCCAGCAGCTTAACACAGGGGAATAGCAATCAGCCCCAGCATTTT
NA	NA	TRBV2	TRBJ1-2	CASAYSELGNYGYTF	TGTGCCAGCGCATACTCAGAGCTAGGTAACTATGGCTACACCTTC
NA	NA	TRBV4-2	TRBJ2-1	CASSWGRQGGDEQFF	TGTGCCAGCAGCTGGGGTAGGCAGGGCGGGGATGAGCAGTTCTTC
NA	NA	TRBV15	TRBJ1-2	CATSREVGYYGYTF	TGTGCCACCAGCAGAGAGGTCGGTTACTATGGCTACACCTTC
NA	NA	TRBV19	TRBJ2-1	CASSMRWGLAIKNEQFF	TGTGCCAGTAGTATGAGATGGGGGCTGGCGATTAAGAATGAGCAGTTCTTC
NA	NA	TRBV14	TRBJ2-3	CASSQVHVDTQYF	TGTGCCAGCAGCCAAGTTCATGTAGATACGCAGTATTTT
NA	TRBD1	TRBV4-2	TRBJ2-1	CASSQGGTGYNEQFF	TGTGCCAGCAGCCAAGGAGGGACAGGTTACAATGAGCAGTTCTTC
NA	NA	TRBV6-6	TRBJ2-2	CASSRDRQIAGELFF	TGTGCCAGCAGCAGAGACCGACAGATCGCCGGGGAGCTGTTTTTT